These 17 T cell receptor beta chains share one sample of origin, sequenced in a study of blood T cell repertoires in COVID-19. TCRdb keeps only in-frame clones here, not all; method: immunoSEQ multiplex PCR. The sample has about 370,000 clones; around 90% are singletons. The source material was peripheral blood. Receptors originate from a man between 18 and 35 years old with active or convalescent COVID-19.

This rearrangement joins TRBV11-2 to TRBJ1-1, with D perhaps matching TRBD1 (6 bases). Germline lookup yields CDR1 SGHAT and CDR2 FQNNGV. The V end lost 3 bases, the J end lost 6 bases, and 11 bases lay between the germline ends. CDR3 length: 13 amino acids. CDR3: CASSLQGRSEAFF. As DNA, the CDR3 is TGTGCCAGCAGCTTGCAGGGGAGATCTGAAGCTTTCTTT. The whole variable domain, filled in from reference TRBV11-2 and TRBJ1-1, reads EAGVAQSPRYKIIEKRQSVAFWCNPISGHATLYWYQQILGQGPKLLIQFQNNGVVDDSQLPKDRFSAERLKGVDSTLKIQPAKLEDSAVYLCASSLQGRSEAFFGQGTRLTVV.

Written as DNA, the CDR3 is TGCAGCGTTGGACAGGGGGAGTTGTATGGCTACACCTTC. This translates into CSVGQGELYGYTF. The rearrangement links TRBV29-1 to TRBJ1-2; 9 bases fit TRBD1. In germline, CDR1 is SQVTM, CDR2 ANQGSEA. The ends lost 4 bases at V and 5 bases at J; junction bases unmatched: 5. The CDR3 extends over 13 amino acids.

V usage is TRBV19 and J usage is TRBJ2-1; maybe TRBD2 (7 bases). CDR3 size: 17 residues. V was clipped by 9 bases and J by 0 bases, with 21 bases between them. Germline values: CDR1 LNHDA, CDR2 SQIVND (reference sequence). The CDR3 loop is CASFKGGGRSSYNEQFF. The CDR3, as DNA: TGTGCCAGCTTTAAAGGGGGGGGCCGGAGCTCCTACAATGAGCAGTTCTTC.

The genes are TRBV7-2 and TRBJ2-1; D not certain. CDR3 length: 14 amino acids. Germline-derived CDR1 and CDR2 are SGHTA and FQGNSA. The germline V and J ends were trimmed by 1 base and 3 bases, with 7 bases remaining between them. CDR3 bases: TGTGCCAGCAGCTTAGTCCTCAGCTACAATGAGCAGTTCTTC. Amino acid sequence: CASSLVLSYNEQFF.

This chain joins TRBV15 and TRBJ2-5; D possibly corresponds to TRBD1 (5 bases). CDR1 and CDR2 (germline): LNHNV, YYDKDF (reference sequence). V was clipped by 2 bases and J by 0 bases, with 13 bases between them. The CDR3 loop spans 16 amino acids. In DNA, the CDR3 is TGTGCCACCAGCAGAACTCAGGGTTCCTACCAAGAGACCCAGTACTTC. Translated, it gives CATSRTQGSYQETQYF.

V gene TRBV4-1 combines with J gene TRBJ1-1; TRBD1 is a possible D gene (5 bases). The V gene's germline CDR1 is MGHRA and CDR2 YSYEKL. This CDR3 has 14 amino acids. V was shortened by 3 bases and J by 3 bases, with 11 bases between the two germline ends. In DNA, the CDR3 is TGCGCCAGCAGCCATATTACAGGCCACACTGAAGCTTTCTTT. Its protein is CASSHITGHTEAFF.

The chain recombines TRBV18 with TRBJ2-2; no clear D. This CDR3 contains 15 residues. The germline V and J ends were trimmed by 0 bases and 3 bases, with 8 bases remaining between them. Per the germline V gene, CDR1 is KGHSH and CDR2 is LQKENI. The CDR3: CASSPPNRDTGELFF. The DNA of the CDR3 is TGTGCCAGCTCACCACCGAATCGGGACACCGGGGAGCTGTTTTTT.

This rearrangement joins TRBV5-6 to TRBJ2-5; D is possibly TRBD1 (6 bases). V lost 3 bases to trimming and J lost 5 bases, with 20 bases between them. This CDR3 has 16 residues. CDR1 and CDR2 from the germline V gene are SGHDT and YYEEEE. CDR3 in amino acids: CASSSYGISRGETQYF. DNA for the CDR3: TGTGCCAGCAGCTCCTACGGGATCTCTAGGGGGGAGACCCAGTACTTC.

The chain uses TRBV24-1 and TRBJ2-5; a possible D gene is TRBD1 (6 bases). This CDR3 comprises 16 residues. CDR1 KGHDR and CDR2 SFDVKD come from the germline V gene. The ends were cut back, 4 bases at V and 0 bases at J, with 14 bases in the middle. The CDR3 DNA follows: TGTGCCACCAGTGAGAACAAGGACAGTTACCAAGAGACCCAGTACTTC. It is translated as CATSENKDSYQETQYF.

This chain links TRBV18 with TRBJ2-6, with D perhaps matching TRBD1 (6 bases). Per the germline V gene, CDR1 is KGHSH and CDR2 is LQKENI. The CDR3 runs to 17 residues. V dropped 6 bases and J dropped 0 bases, with 15 bases sitting between them. The CDR3 is CASSHGGPSSGANVLTF. CDR3 in DNA: TGTGCCAGCTCCCATGGGGGCCCAAGCTCTGGGGCCAACGTCCTGACTTTC. Full variable domain (missing parts from reference TRBV18 and TRBJ2-6): NAGVMQNPRHLVRRRGQEARLRCSPMKGHSHVYWYRQLPEEGLKFMVYLQKENIIDESGMPKERFSAEFPKEGPSILRIQQVVRGDSAAYFCASSHGGPSSGANVLTFGAGSRLTVL.

The chain uses TRBV3-1 (or the pseudogene TRBV3-2) and TRBJ1-5; D is possibly TRBD1 (5 bases). V was pared by 0 bases and J by 0 bases, with 6 bases between. The CDR3 extends over 15 amino acids. The germline V gene has CDR1 LGHDT and CDR2 YNNKEL (reference sequence). CDR3 bases: TGTGCCAGCAGCCAAGAGACAGATAGCAATCAGCCCCAGCATTTT. Protein product: CASSQETDSNQPQHF.

This chain uses TRBV14 with TRBJ2-7, with unresolved D. Germline assignment: CDR1 SGHDN and CDR2 FVKESK. This CDR3 is built from 15 residues. The V and J ends lost 5 bases and 0 bases respectively, with 14 bases between them. CDR3 residues: CASSLNRETSYEQYF. The CDR3 DNA reads as TGTGCCAGCAGCTTAAACAGAGAGACCTCCTACGAGCAGTACTTC.

V is TRBV7-2 and J is TRBJ2-7; 11 nucleotides align to TRBD1. Germline-derived CDR1 and CDR2 are SGHTA and FQGNSA. Trimming took 1 base from V and 6 from J; bases not matched to a gene: 2. The CDR3 is 14 amino acids. The CDR3 sequence is CASSLGTGGTEQYF. The DNA for the CDR3 is TGTGCCAGCAGCTTAGGGACAGGGGGCACCGAGCAGTACTTC.

The chain has TRBV7-2 and TRBJ1-1, with 8 bases lining up with TRBD1. CDR1 is SGHTA, CDR2 FQGNSA, per germline. The ends lost 1 base at V and 5 bases at J; junction bases unmatched: 9. The CDR3 covers 16 residues. The CDR3 bases are TGTGCCAGCAGCTTAGAGGGTACAGGGGGTTTGACTGAAGCTTTCTTT. This gives the protein CASSLEGTGGLTEAFF. The full variable domain, with the rest looked up from reference TRBV7-2 and TRBJ1-1, is GAGVSQSPSNKVTEKGKDVELRCDPISGHTALYWYRQSLGQGLEFLIYFQGNSAPDKSGLPSDRFSAERTGGSVSTLTIQRTQQEDSAVYLCASSLEGTGGLTEAFFGQGTRLTVV.

The chain recombines TRBV21-1 with TRBJ1-6; the D call in the table, TRBD1, was not verified against the DNA. TRBV21-1 is a pseudogene segment. CDR3 length: 15 residues. The CDR3 loop reads CASSNPTGKNSPLHF. The CDR3 DNA reads TGTGCCAGCAGCAACCCGACAGGGAAAAATTCACCCCTCCACTTT.

The genes are TRBV4-1 and TRBJ1-1, with a possible D match to TRBD1 (5 bases). CDR1 and CDR2 from the germline V gene are MGHRA and YSYEKL. Trimming took off 4 bases at V and 6 bases at J, with 12 bases between the two ends. The CDR3 is 13 residues long. In DNA form, the CDR3 reads TGCGCCAGCAGCCGGACTAAGGGGTCTGAAGCTTTCTTT. This sequence encodes CASSRTKGSEAFF.

J is TRBJ2-1 and V is TRBV7-2; D possibly corresponds to TRBD2 (6 bases). The CDR3 is 16 residues long. From germline, CDR1 is SGHTA and CDR2 FQGNSA. Trimming removed 5 bases at V and 0 bases at J, with 14 bases between. The DNA of the CDR3 is TGTGCCAGCAGCAAAGAAGGGACTGCCTCCTACAATGAGCAGTTCTTC. It translates to CASSKEGTASYNEQFF. Variable domain in full (rest from reference TRBV7-2 and TRBJ2-1): GAGVSQSPSNKVTEKGKDVELRCDPISGHTALYWYRQSLGQGLEFLIYFQGNSAPDKSGLPSDRFSAERTGGSVSTLTIQRTQQEDSAVYLCASSKEGTASYNEQFFGPGTRLTVL.